The present TCR beta chain was sequenced within a study of human T cells and chemical hapten exposure. At the level of the study: Patients, largely female, had alopecia areata, totalis or universalis.

Time point noted: patch test 1, 2 weeks after DPC sensitization. Described treatment: therapeutic diphenylcyclopropenone sensitization with weekly scalp DPC. This clonotype showed up many times. TCRdb re-called the RACE reads through MiXCR, storing one row per CDR3 protein. The data hold tens of thousands of distinct CDR3 sequences, with about 11% observed a single time. The CDR3 totals 15 residues. V shed 2 bases, J shed 0 bases, and the junction held 0 bases outside the gene matches. Germline-derived CDR1 and CDR2 are MNHEY and SVGAGI. The sequence derives from a woman aged 55-70 years with alopecia areata. Some clones in this sample may be carry-over from other donors' samples. The genes are TRBV6-5 and TRBJ1-5; 8 positions agree with TRBD1. Sample: whole blood, taken in connection with sensitization to the hapten diphenylcyclopropenone (DPC). Here the CDR3 reads CASSYGQGSNQPQHF. DNA of the CDR3: TGTGCCAGCAGTTACGGACAGGGTAGCAATCAGCCCCAGCATTTT.